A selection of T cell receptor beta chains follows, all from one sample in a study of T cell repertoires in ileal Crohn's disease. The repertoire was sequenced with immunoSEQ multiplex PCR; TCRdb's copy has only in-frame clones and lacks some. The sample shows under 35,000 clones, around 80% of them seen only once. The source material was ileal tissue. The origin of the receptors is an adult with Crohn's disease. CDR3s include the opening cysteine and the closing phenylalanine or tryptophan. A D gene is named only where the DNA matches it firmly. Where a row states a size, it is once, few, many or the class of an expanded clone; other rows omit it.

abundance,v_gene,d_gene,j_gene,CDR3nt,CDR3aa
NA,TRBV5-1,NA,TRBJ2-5,TGCGCCAGCAGCCTCGGGGGTACTCAGACCCAGTACTTC,CASSLGGTQTQYF
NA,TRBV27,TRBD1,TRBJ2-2,TGTGCCAGCAGACCGACAGGGGTGGGCGGGGAGCTGTTTTTT,CASRPTGVGGELFF
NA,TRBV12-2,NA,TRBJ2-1,TGTGCAAGTCGCTTGCTAGCGGGAGTTCTTGAGCAGTTCTTC,CASRLLAGVLEQFF
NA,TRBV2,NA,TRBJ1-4,TGTGCCACGGTTACTAATGAAAAACTGTTTTTT,CATVTNEKLFF
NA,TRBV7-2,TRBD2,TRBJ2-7,TGTGCCAGCAGCCCACGCCAGGGACTAGATCTGTACTTC,CASSPRQGLDLYF
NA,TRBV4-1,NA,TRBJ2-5,TGCGCCAGCAGCCAACCCGGACTACCACAGTACTTC,CASSQPGLPQYF
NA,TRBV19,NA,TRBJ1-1,TGTGCCAGTAATGGCGGGAGTGACCCTGAAGCTTTCTTT,CASNGGSDPEAFF
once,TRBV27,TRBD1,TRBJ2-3,TGTGCCAGCAGTTTATCGATTGGGACAGGGGCAGATACGCAGTATTTT,CASSLSIGTGADTQYF
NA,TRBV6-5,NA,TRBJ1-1,TGTGCCAGCAGTCCCTGGAGTGGAAGGGGTGAAGCTTTCTTT,CASSPWSGRGEAFF
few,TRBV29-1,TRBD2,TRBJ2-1,TGCAGCGTTGGAGGGACTAGCGGGAGGTACAATGAGCAGTTCTTC,CSVGGTSGRYNEQFF
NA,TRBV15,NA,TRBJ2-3,TGTGCCACCAGCAGAGCGGGAGAGATTCAAGATACGCAGTATTTT,CATSRAGEIQDTQYF
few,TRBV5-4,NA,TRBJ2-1,TGTGCCAGCAGCGTCGGGGCGGGGCCGGGGAACGAGCAGTTCTTC,CASSVGAGPGNEQFF
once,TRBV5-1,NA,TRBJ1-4,TGCGCCAGCAGCTTCGGGGGGAGGGAGGAAAAACTGTTTTTT,CASSFGGREEKLFF
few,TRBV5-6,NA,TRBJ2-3,TGTGCCAGCAGCCGAGCACGTTATACGCAGTATTTT,CASSRARYTQYF
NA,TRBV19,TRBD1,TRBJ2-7,TGTGCCAGTAGTCCTTTGGCAGGGGGTTCCTACGAGCAGTACTTC,CASSPLAGGSYEQYF
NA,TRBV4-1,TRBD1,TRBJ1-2,TGCGCCAGCAGCCAAGCGGGACAGTATGGCTACACCTTC,CASSQAGQYGYTF
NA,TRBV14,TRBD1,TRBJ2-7,TGTGCCAGCAGCCACCCCGGACAGGCCGTCTACGAGCAGTACTTC,CASSHPGQAVYEQYF
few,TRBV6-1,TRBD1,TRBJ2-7,TGTGCCAGCACAGCAGGGGGCCGAAACGAGCAGTACTTC,CASTAGGRNEQYF
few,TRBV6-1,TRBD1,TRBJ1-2,TGTGCCAGCAGAGAGGGGACAGGCGATAACTATGGCTACACCTTC,CASREGTGDNYGYTF
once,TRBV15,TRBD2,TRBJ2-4,TGTGCCACCAGCAGGATGGCGACTAGCGGGTACATTCAGTACTTC,CATSRMATSGYIQYF
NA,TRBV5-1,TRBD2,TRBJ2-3,TGCGCCAGCACTTCGACTAGCGGGAGTGGAGATACGCAGTATTTT,CASTSTSGSGDTQYF
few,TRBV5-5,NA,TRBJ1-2,TGTGCCAGCAGCTTGCGTGGAGGGGCAGGGTCCTATGGCTACACCTTC,CASSLRGGAGSYGYTF
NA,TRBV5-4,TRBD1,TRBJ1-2,TGTGCCAGCAGCCCGGGCGGACAGGGCATTGTTTCTTATGGCTACACCTTC,CASSPGGQGIVSYGYTF
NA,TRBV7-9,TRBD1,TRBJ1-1,TGTGCCAGCAGCGAGGGGGCGCCGAACACTGAAGCTTTCTTT,CASSEGAPNTEAFF
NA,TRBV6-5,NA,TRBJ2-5,TGTGCCAGCAGTTACTCATCAGGGGAAAGAACGGAGACCCAGTACTTC,CASSYSSGERTETQYF
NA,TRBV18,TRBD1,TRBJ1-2,TGTGCCAGCTCACCGCCGGGACAGGGACATGGCTACACCTTC,CASSPPGQGHGYTF
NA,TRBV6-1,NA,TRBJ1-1,TGTGCCAGCAGTGAAGCGCTGATTGGGAGGAACACTGAAGCTTTCTTT,CASSEALIGRNTEAFF
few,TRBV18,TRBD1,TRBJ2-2,TGTGCCAGCTCACCACGAACAGGGGCCGGGGAGCTGTTTTTT,CASSPRTGAGELFF
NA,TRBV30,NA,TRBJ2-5,TGTGCCTGGAAAGTACAGGGCCAAGAGGCCCAGTACTTC,CAWKVQGQEAQYF
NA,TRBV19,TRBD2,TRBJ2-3,TGTGCCAGTTCTAGCGGGAGCTCCCCCACAGATACGCAGTATTTT,CASSSGSSPTDTQYF
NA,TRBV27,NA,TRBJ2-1,TGTGCCAGCAGTCTTAGCCCAGGGACAATTGAGCAGTTCTTC,CASSLSPGTIEQFF
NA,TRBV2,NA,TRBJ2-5,TGTGCCAGCAGTGAAATGGCGGTAGAGCAAGAGACCCAGTACTTC,CASSEMAVEQETQYF
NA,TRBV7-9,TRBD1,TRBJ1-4,TGTGCCAGCAGCTTTCCGACAGGGTCAAATGAAAAACTGTTTTTT,CASSFPTGSNEKLFF
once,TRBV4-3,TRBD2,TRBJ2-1,TGCGCCAGCAGCCAAGAGTCAGCGGGGGGGTACAATGAGCAGTTCTTC,CASSQESAGGYNEQFF
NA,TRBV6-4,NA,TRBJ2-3,TGTGCCAGCAGTGACTCCCAAGCTTCAGATACGCAGTATTTT,CASSDSQASDTQYF
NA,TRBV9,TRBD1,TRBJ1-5,TGTGCCAGCAGCGTTGGGACAGGGGGGTATCAGCCCCAGCATTTT,CASSVGTGGYQPQHF
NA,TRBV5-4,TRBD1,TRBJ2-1,TGTGCCAGCAGCTTGGGTACAGGGGCACCCTACAATGAGCAGTTCTTC,CASSLGTGAPYNEQFF
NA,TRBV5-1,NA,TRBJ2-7,TGCGCCAGCAGCTGGGGAGACGACCTCGAGCAGTACTTC,CASSWGDDLEQYF
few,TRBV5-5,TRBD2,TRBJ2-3,TGTGCCAGCAGCGTGACTAGCGGAACAGATACGCAGTATTTT,CASSVTSGTDTQYF
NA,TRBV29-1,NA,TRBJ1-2,TGCAGCGTTGACAGACAGAGAGGTGGCTACACCTTC,CSVDRQRGGYTF
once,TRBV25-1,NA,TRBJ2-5,TGTGCCAGCACGAGAGGTGGGGAGACCCAGTACTTC,CASTRGGETQYF
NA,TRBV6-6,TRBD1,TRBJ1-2,TGTGCCAGCAGTCGAGACAGGGACGGCTATGGCTACACCTTC,CASSRDRDGYGYTF
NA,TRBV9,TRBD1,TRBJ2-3,TGTGCCAGCACGCCGGGACAGGGGATGAATACGCAGTATTTT,CASTPGQGMNTQYF
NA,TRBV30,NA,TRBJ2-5,TGTGCCTGCGCGCCGGGTCGAGGGGGTGAGACCCAGTACTTC,CACAPGRGGETQYF
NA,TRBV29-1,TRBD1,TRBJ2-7,TGCAGCGCCACCGGACAGGGGTTTTCCTACGAGCAGTACTTC,CSATGQGFSYEQYF
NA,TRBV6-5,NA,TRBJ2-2,TGTGCCAGCAGCGGGGGTTGGGGCGGGGAGCTGTTTTTT,CASSGGWGGELFF
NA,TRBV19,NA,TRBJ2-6,TGTGCCAGTAGGGTTCGGGGAGCTTGGGTCCCTGGGGCCAACGTCCTGACTTTC,CASRVRGAWVPGANVLTF
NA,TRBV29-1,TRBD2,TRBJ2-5,TGCAGCGTTGGCCTAGCGGGCCCCCAAGAGACCCAGTACTTC,CSVGLAGPQETQYF
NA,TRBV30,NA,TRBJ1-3,TGTGCCTGGAGTGCGGGACATAAGGGAAACACCATATATTTT,CAWSAGHKGNTIYF
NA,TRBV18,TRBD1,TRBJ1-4,TGTGCCAGCTCACCGCGGGACAGGGGGATTCATGAAAAACTGTTTTTT,CASSPRDRGIHEKLFF